This T cell receptor beta chain is drawn from a study of blood T cells in healthy people across ages. This clonotype was detected only a few times. What it binds is unknown. With a J-beta primer mix and a sample-barcoded 5' primer, a second PCR ran 7 to 11 cycles. The template-switch adaptor was a 5' adaptor with 12 random nucleotides. It tagged each cDNA molecule. TCRdb itself ran the 5' RACE reads through MiXCR, one entry per CDR3 protein. Here the sample spans 750,000 to 950,000 distinct CDR3 sequences, approximately 24% being singletons. Germline-derived CDR1 and CDR2 are MNHEY and SVGAGI. The V and J ends lost 2 bases and 4 bases respectively, with 12 bases between them. The CDR3 consists of 15 residues. Findings and caveats of the study: Fewer expanded clones and more diversity marked long-lived versus aged donors.

These same records also appear under a second study, on T cells of mothers and their children.

The rearrangement links TRBV6-5 to TRBJ2-1, with a weak D call TRBD2 (6 bases). The receptor's source is a boy aged 5-17 years in good health. The specimen sequenced was blood. This CDR3 reads CASSYRSGWYNEQFF. Here the CDR3 DNA reads TGTGCCAGCAGTTACAGGAGCGGGTGGTACAATGAGCAGTTCTTC.